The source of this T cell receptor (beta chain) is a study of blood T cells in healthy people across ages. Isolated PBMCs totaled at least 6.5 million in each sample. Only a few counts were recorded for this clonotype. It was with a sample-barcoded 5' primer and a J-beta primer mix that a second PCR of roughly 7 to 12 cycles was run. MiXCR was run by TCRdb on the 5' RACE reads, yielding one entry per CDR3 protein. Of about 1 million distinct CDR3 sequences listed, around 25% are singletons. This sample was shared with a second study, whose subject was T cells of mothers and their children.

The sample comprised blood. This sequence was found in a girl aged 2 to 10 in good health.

CDR3: CASSLVGFGTSGETQYF. Written as DNA, the CDR3 is TGTGCCAGCAGCTTAGTCGGTTTTGGGACTAGCGGGGAGACCCAGTACTTC. The rearrangement joins TRBV7-2 to TRBJ2-5; 12 bases map to TRBD2. The V and J ends lost 1 base and 5 bases, in that order; junction bases with no gene match: 8. CDR3 length equals 17 residues. The germline V gene encodes CDR1 SGHTA and CDR2 FQGNSA.